This TCR beta chain came from a study of regulatory T cells in long-lasting Graves disease. This clonotype was counted at least ten times. The time point is: newly diagnosed GD, antithyroid drugs for less than 3 months. There was RNA extracted from PBMCs, and the TCR library was made from it. Arm-PCR of CDR3 regions and iRepertoire HTBI primers were the basis on which TCR beta libraries were built. Each CDR3 protein gets one entry after TCRdb re-called the multiplex PCR reads with MiXCR. The repertoire holds hundreds of thousands of distinct CDR3 sequences, 15% seen once, with around 7.6% in the top ten. The CDR3 is 17 amino acids. Germline V gene data show CDR1 as MNHNS and CDR2 as SASEGT. V dropped 4 bases and J dropped 10; count of bases not matched to a gene: 20. These data were also reused for a study on T cells in Graves' hyperthyroidism and ophthalmopathy. This second study says: Diagnoses were made from clinical symptoms, serum measures (thyroxine and TRAb), thyroid ultrasound and orbital computed tomography. With the HTBI primer set, the TCR CDR3 went through a first round of RT-PCR.

Source: peripheral blood mononuclear cells (PBMCs), taken at new diagnosis, from a patient treated with antithyroid drugs. This TCR was sampled from a woman aged 40 to 50 with Graves disease. The V and J genes are TRBV6-1 and TRBJ1-2; 8 bases match TRBD1. The CDR3 spells CASSATGGQVGFVVYTF. CDR3 bases: TGTGCCAGCAGTGCCACCGGGGGACAGGTCGGTTTTGTTGTCTACACCTTC.